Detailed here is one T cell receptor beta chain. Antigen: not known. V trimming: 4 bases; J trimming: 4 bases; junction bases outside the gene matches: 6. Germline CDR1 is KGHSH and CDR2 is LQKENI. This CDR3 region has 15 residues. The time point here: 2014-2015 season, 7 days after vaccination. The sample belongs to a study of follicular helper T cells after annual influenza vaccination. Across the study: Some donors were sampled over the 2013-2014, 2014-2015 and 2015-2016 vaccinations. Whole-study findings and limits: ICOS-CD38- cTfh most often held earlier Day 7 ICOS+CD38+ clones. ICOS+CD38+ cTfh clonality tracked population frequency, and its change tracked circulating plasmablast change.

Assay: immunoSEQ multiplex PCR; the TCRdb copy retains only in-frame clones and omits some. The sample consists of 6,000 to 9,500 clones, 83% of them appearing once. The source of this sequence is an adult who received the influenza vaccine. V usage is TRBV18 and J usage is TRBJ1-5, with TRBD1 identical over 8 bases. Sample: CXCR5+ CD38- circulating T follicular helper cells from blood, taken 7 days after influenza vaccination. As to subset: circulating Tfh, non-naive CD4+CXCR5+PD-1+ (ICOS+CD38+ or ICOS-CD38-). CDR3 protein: CASSRLQGENQPQHF. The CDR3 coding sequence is TGTGCCAGCTCACGACTACAGGGGGAAAATCAGCCCCAGCATTTT.